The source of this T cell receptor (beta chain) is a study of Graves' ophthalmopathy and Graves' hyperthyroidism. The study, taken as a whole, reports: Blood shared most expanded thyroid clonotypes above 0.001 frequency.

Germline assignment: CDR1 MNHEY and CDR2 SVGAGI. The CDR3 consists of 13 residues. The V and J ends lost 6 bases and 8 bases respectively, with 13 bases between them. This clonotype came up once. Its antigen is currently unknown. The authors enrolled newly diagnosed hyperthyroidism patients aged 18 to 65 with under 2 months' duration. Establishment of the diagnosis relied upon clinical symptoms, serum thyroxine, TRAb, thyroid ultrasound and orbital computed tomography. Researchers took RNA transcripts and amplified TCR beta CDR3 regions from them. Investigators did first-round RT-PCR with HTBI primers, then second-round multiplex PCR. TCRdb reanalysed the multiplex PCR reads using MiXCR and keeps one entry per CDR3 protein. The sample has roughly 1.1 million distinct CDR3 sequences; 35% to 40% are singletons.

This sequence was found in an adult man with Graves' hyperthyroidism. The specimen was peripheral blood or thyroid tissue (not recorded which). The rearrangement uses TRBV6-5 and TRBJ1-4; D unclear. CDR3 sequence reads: CASRPDTWEKLFF. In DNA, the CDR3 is TGTGCCAGCAGACCCGACACCTGGGAAAAACTGTTTTTT.